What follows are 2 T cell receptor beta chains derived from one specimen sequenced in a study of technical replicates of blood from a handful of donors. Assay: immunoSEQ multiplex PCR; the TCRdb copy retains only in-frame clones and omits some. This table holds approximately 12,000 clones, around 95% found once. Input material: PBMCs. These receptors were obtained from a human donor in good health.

The CDR3 sequence: CASIGWGGNSGANVLTF. As DNA, the CDR3 is TGTGCCAGCATTGGGTGGGGCGGAAACTCTGGGGCCAACGTCCTGACTTTC. J is TRBJ2-6 and V is TRBV27; D may be TRBD1 (5 bases). V was clipped by 7 bases and J by 0 bases, with 16 bases between them. The CDR3 extends over 17 amino acids. CDR1 is MNHEY, CDR2 SMNVEV, per germline (reference sequence).

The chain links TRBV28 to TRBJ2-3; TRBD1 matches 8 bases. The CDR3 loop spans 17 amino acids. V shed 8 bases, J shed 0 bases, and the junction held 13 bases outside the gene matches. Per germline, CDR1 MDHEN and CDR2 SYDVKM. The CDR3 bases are TGTGCCAGCCCACCCTCAGGGACAGGCGGTAGCACAGATACGCAGTATTTT. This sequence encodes CASPPSGTGGSTDTQYF. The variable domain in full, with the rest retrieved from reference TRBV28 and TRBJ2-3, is DVKVTQSSRYLVKRTGEKVFLECVQDMDHENMFWYRQDPGLGLRLIYFSYDVKMKEKGDIPEGYSVSREKKERFSLILESASTNQTSMYLCASPPSGTGGSTDTQYFGPGTRLTVL.